Listed here are 13 T cell receptor beta chains from one sample, sequenced in a study of high-grade serous ovarian cancer treatment subgroups (dated by TCRdb to the early 2020s). Collection of tumor samples took place before definitive surgery or chemotherapy. The library was prepared using the immunoSEQ multiplex PCR assay. TCRdb took this table from immuneACCESS and kept in-frame rearrangements with V and J called. Such tables lack part of the clones; where checked against another copy, unresolved V genes explain under half of the gap, and the rest is unexplained. In all, the sample holds about 18,000 clones, and roughly 80% of those were seen once. About 6.4% of the sample lies in the top ten. The sample consisted of tumor tissue. The receptors were sampled from a human donor with high-grade serous ovarian cancer.

The chain uses TRBV27 and TRBJ1-3; D is unresolved. Germline CDR1 reads MNHEY; CDR2 reads SMNVEV (reference sequence). Trimming shortened V by 6 bases and J by 6 bases, and 12 bases separated the two germline ends. The CDR3 consists of 13 residues. CDR3 in DNA: TGTGCCAGCAGACCACCGGGCTTAAACACCATATATTTT. This sequence encodes CASRPPGLNTIYF.

V usage is TRBV6-6 and J usage is TRBJ1-5; D gene unclear. CDR1 and CDR2 from the germline V gene are MNHNY and SVGAGI (reference sequence). Between the trimmed V and J ends, which lost 2 bases and 0 bases, there was a span of 11 bases. The CDR3 spans 16 residues. Written as DNA, the CDR3 is TGTGCCAGCAGTTACGGTTCCTCGTCTAGCAATCAGCCCCAGCATTTT. Translation gives CASSYGSSSSNQPQHF.

V usage is TRBV7-3 and J usage is TRBJ1-1, with D perhaps TRBD1 (6 bases). The CDR3 runs to 13 residues. The germline V gene encodes CDR1 SGHTA and CDR2 FQGTGA. The V end was cut by 3 bases, the J end by 5 bases, with 10 bases between. The DNA of the CDR3 is TGTGCCAGCAGCTTCGACAGGAGAACTGAAGCTTTCTTT. Its protein is CASSFDRRTEAFF.

The V and J genes are TRBV6-5 and TRBJ1-1; D is ambiguous. Per germline, CDR1 MNHEY and CDR2 SVGAGI. The ends were cut back, 0 bases at V and 1 base at J, with 12 bases in the middle. The CDR3 length is 16 residues. In nucleotides, the CDR3 is TGTGCCAGCAGTTACTCGCCGGGTTGGACGAACACTGAAGCTTTCTTT. Translating it yields CASSYSPGWTNTEAFF.

The rearrangement joins TRBV5-1 to TRBJ1-3, with 9 bases matching TRBD1. Trimming removed 4 bases from V and 3 bases from J; junction bases left unmatched: 11. Germline loops: CDR1 SGHRS, CDR2 YFSETQ. The CDR3 has 17 amino acids. The CDR3 DNA is TGCGCCAGCAGCCTTAGGACAGGGGATCAAGGTGGAAACACCATATATTTT. Protein sequence: CASSLRTGDQGGNTIYF.

The genes are TRBV28 and TRBJ1-5; unclear D gene. Germline CDR1 and CDR2: MDHEN and SYDVKM. This CDR3 is built from 16 residues. Trimming removed 3 bases from V and 5 bases from J, with 17 bases in between. The CDR3 coding sequence is TGTGCCAGCAGTTTGGTAGATGGGCTCAAGGATCAGCCCCAGCATTTT. This gives the protein CASSLVDGLKDQPQHF.

The genes are TRBV19 and TRBJ2-6, with a tentative D call TRBD1 (6 bases). Trimming removed 6 bases from V and 0 bases from J, with 12 bases in between. Germline V gene data show CDR1 as LNHDA and CDR2 as SQIVND (reference sequence). CDR3 length equals 16 residues. Here the CDR3 DNA reads TGTGCCAGTAGACGGGACACCTACTCTGGGGCCAACGTCCTGACTTTC. Residues: CASRRDTYSGANVLTF.

The chain employs TRBV6-5 and TRBJ2-5, with TRBD1 identical over 9 bases. The closer fit of TRBJ2-7 to the DNA end suggests the J call may be wrong. Germline-derived CDR1 and CDR2 are MNHEY and SVGAGI. This CDR3 has 14 residues. The chain's CDR3 is CATRRTGDSYEQYF. In DNA, the CDR3 is TGTGCCACCCGAAGGACAGGGGACTCCTACGAGCAGTACTTC.

The chain employs TRBV2 and TRBJ2-7; unclear D gene. Germline assignment: CDR1 SNHLY and CDR2 FYNNEI. V lost 8 bases and J lost 0, with 5 bases in between. CDR3 length: 11 residues. The CDR3 sequence is CASGLSYEQYF. The CDR3 nucleotides are TGTGCCAGCGGCCTCTCCTACGAGCAGTACTTC. Complete variable domain (other parts from reference TRBV2 and TRBJ2-7): EPEVTQTPSHQVTQMGQEVILRCVPISNHLYFYWYRQILGQKVEFLVSFYNNEISEKSEIFDDQFSVERPDGSNFTLKIRSTKLEDSAMYFCASGLSYEQYFGPGTRLTVT.

The gene calls are TRBV27 and TRBJ2-2; D is possibly TRBD1 (8 bases). With 3 bases removed from V and 4 bases from J, the gap between germline ends came to 15 bases. This CDR3 region has 16 residues. In germline, CDR1 is MNHEY, CDR2 SMNVEV (reference sequence). This CDR3 is CASSLRTGRATGELFF. CDR3 coding DNA: TGTGCCAGCAGTTTGAGGACAGGGAGGGCCACCGGGGAGCTGTTTTTT.

The V call is TRBV14, the J call TRBJ1-2; D is unclear. The CDR3 loop spans 14 amino acids. V was shortened by 3 bases and J by 0 bases, with 8 bases between the two germline ends. Germline V gene sequence: CDR1 SGHDN, CDR2 FVKESK. The CDR3 is CASSHGEANYGYTF. CDR3 bases: TGTGCCAGCAGCCACGGGGAAGCTAACTATGGCTACACCTTC.

V and J are TRBV28 and TRBJ1-1; D unclear. Trimming took off 2 bases at V and 0 bases at J, with 7 bases between the two ends. CDR1 and CDR2 (germline): MDHEN, SYDVKM. The CDR3 has 14 residues. In nucleotides, the CDR3 is TGTGCCAGCAGTTTAGCTGGGATGAACACTGAAGCTTTCTTT. Translating it yields CASSLAGMNTEAFF.

The CDR3 DNA follows: TGCGCCAGCAGCCAAGATTTCGGCCTCTCTGGAAACACCATATATTTT. Amino acid sequence: CASSQDFGLSGNTIYF. The V gene is TRBV4-3, the J gene TRBJ1-3; D is unclear. Germline loops: CDR1 LGHNA, CDR2 YSLEER. This CDR3 spans 16 amino acids. Trimming removed 0 bases at V and 0 bases at J, with 9 bases between.